This T cell receptor beta chain was recovered during a study of blood T cell repertoires in COVID-19. Study summary: Samples of COVID-19 (acute and convalescent) were obtained from the United States, Italy and Spain.

Residents of about two dozen US areas, aged roughly 18 to 89 years, made up the participants. This CDR3 region has 15 residues. V was clipped by 0 bases and J by 2 bases, with 10 bases between them. Germline CDR1 reads SGDLS; CDR2 reads YYNGEE. The table came from immunoSEQ multiplex PCR; TCRdb's copy has only in-frame clones and leaves some out. This table holds 250,000 to 300,000 clones, roughly 80% found once. This chain uses TRBV9 with TRBJ2-3; the D gene is possibly TRBD2 (6 bases). The origin of this receptor is a man aged 35 to 55 who had been exposed to COVID-19. Source material: PBMCs or T cells enriched from blood (not recorded which). As DNA, the CDR3 is TGTGCCAGCAGCGTAGTCGGGAGCACCACAGATACGCAGTATTTT. Its protein is CASSVVGSTTDTQYF. The full variable domain, rest sourced from reference TRBV9 and TRBJ2-3, is DSGVTQTPKHLITATGQRVTLRCSPRSGDLSVYWYQQSLDQGLQFLIQYYNGEERAKGNILERFSAQQFPDLHSELNLSSLELGDSALYFCASSVVGSTTDTQYFGPGTRLTVL.